These 14 T cell receptor beta chains share one sample of origin, sequenced in a study of beta chain features in type 1 diabetes. Expressed TCRB transcripts were sequenced, since all the RNA that had been isolated was reverse transcribed. The assay was immunoSEQ multiplex PCR, and TCRdb's table has in-frame clones only and misses some. The sample records hundreds of thousands of clones, 15% to 17% being singletons. The sequencing input was naive CD4+ T cells from blood. Receptors were obtained from a man between 18 and 29 years old in good health.

The chain couples TRBV5-4 to TRBJ1-6; perhaps TRBD1 as D (6 bases). Germline V gene sequence: CDR1 SGHNT, CDR2 YYREEE (reference sequence). V was trimmed by 3 bases and J by 9 bases, leaving 16 bases between them. The CDR3 extends over 15 amino acids. The chain's CDR3 is CASSSTTGKVSPLHF. Written as DNA, the CDR3 is TGTGCCAGCAGCTCGACTACAGGGAAAGTTTCACCCCTCCACTTT.

The chain links TRBV23-1 to TRBJ2-7; 7 nucleotides align to TRBD1. TRBV23-1 is an open reading frame, and its role is uncertain. The V segment lost 0 bases and the J segment 4 bases; nucleotides outside the gene matches: 12. This CDR3 region has 17 residues. The CDR3 sequence: CASSQSRTGTVRYEQYF. The CDR3 region has the DNA TGCGCCAGCAGTCAATCGAGGACGGGGACAGTAAGATACGAGCAGTACTTC.

This chain connects TRBV28 to TRBJ2-3, with D tentatively TRBD1 (6 bases). Germline V gives CDR1 MDHEN, CDR2 SYDVKM. V lost 6 bases, J lost 4 bases, and 17 bases lay in between. The CDR3 length is 15 residues. DNA for the CDR3: TGTGCCAGCAGGGGGGCTAGTAGTATCGCAGATACGCAGTATTTT. Residues: CASRGASSIADTQYF.

This chain uses TRBV4-2 with TRBJ2-7; 7 nucleotides align to TRBD1. The germline CDR1 and CDR2 sequences are LGHNA and YNFKEQ. Losses at the gene ends were 2 bases for V and 4 bases for J; bases not matched to a gene: 8. The CDR3 is 15 residues long. This CDR3 reads CASSQTTQGVYEQYF. As DNA, the CDR3 is TGTGCCAGCAGCCAAACGACTCAGGGGGTATACGAGCAGTACTTC.

This sequence joins TRBV28 and TRBJ2-1; the match to TRBD2 covers 7 bases. The CDR3 consists of 12 residues. The germline gives CDR1 MDHEN, CDR2 SYDVKM. V trimming: 1 base; J trimming: 12 bases; junction bases outside the gene matches: 3. CDR3 DNA: TGTGCCAGCAGTTTATTGGGCGGGGGGCAGTTCTTC. The encoded protein is CASSLLGGGQFF.

V is TRBV10-3 and J is TRBJ2-1; perhaps TRBD1 as D (6 bases). The CDR3 consists of 15 residues. Trimming removed 8 bases from V and 0 bases from J, with 14 bases in between. The germline CDR1 and CDR2 sequences are ENHRY and SYGVKD. CDR3 sequence (DNA): TGTGCCATCGGCGGACAGCAGAGCTCCTACAATGAGCAGTTCTTC. Residues: CAIGGQQSSYNEQFF.

This clone was counted only a few times. The chain recombines TRBV7-9 with TRBJ2-7; 11 positions agree with TRBD1. Germline V CDR1 and CDR2: SEHNR, FQNEAQ (reference sequence). The J segment lost 4 bases and the V segment lost 6 bases, leaving 11 bases of the junction unmatched. There are 16 residues in the CDR3. DNA for the CDR3: TGTGCCAGCAGTCCAACTCCGGGACAGGGGGGTTACGAGCAGTACTTC. Protein: CASSPTPGQGGYEQYF.

The rearrangement joins TRBV28 to TRBJ1-5, with 10 bases matching TRBD1. With V trimmed by 1 base and J by 12 bases, 12 bases remained unmatched. The CDR3 extends over 16 amino acids. CDR1 and CDR2 from the germline V gene are MDHEN and SYDVKM. The CDR3 sequence: CASSLSGTGAPRRQHF. CDR3 nucleotides: TGTGCCAGCAGTTTATCCGGGACAGGGGCCCCCAGGCGCCAGCATTTT.

On this clone: The same CDR3 also results from other DNA sequences found in this sample. The V and J genes are TRBV18 and TRBJ1-1, with D hard to call. The germline CDR1 and CDR2 sequences are KGHSH and LQKENI. V dropped 4 bases and J dropped 0 bases, with 6 bases sitting between them. CDR3 size: 13 residues. The chain's CDR3 is CASSLTMNTEAFF. CDR3 bases: TGTGCCAGCTCACTAACTATGAACACTGAAGCTTTCTTT.

This clone has a handful of counts. CDR3 residues: CASSETVSNQPQHF. The CDR3, as DNA: TGTGCCAGCAGTGAGACAGTTAGCAATCAGCCCCAGCATTTT. This rearrangement joins TRBV2 to TRBJ1-5; a weak D match, TRBD1 (5 bases). Germline V lookup: CDR1 SNHLY, CDR2 FYNNEI. V lost 3 bases to trimming and J lost 0 bases, with 6 bases between them. This CDR3 is 14 amino acids long.

The table lists this clone with a few counts. V and J are TRBV7-3 and TRBJ1-2, with D perhaps matching TRBD1 (5 bases). Trimming removed 2 bases at V and 4 bases at J, with 20 bases between. CDR3 length: 17 amino acids. CDR1 is SGHTA, CDR2 FQGTGA, per germline. In nucleotides, the CDR3 is TGTGCCAGCAGCTTAGGGGCTTTCGAGACAGCGATCTATGGCTACACCTTC. This codes for CASSLGAFETAIYGYTF.

The CDR3 DNA is TGTGCCAGCTCACACGACAGGGGTGGGTACGAGCAGTACTTC. This codes for CASSHDRGGYEQYF. The chain joins TRBV18 to TRBJ2-7; 8 positions agree with TRBD1. The J segment lost 4 bases and the V segment lost 4 bases, leaving 6 bases of the junction unmatched. Germline lookup yields CDR1 KGHSH and CDR2 LQKENI. CDR3 length equals 14 residues.

This chain links TRBV5-1 with TRBJ2-7; no clear D. In germline, CDR1 is SGHRS, CDR2 YFSETQ. Trimming took 3 bases from V and 2 from J, leaving 6 bases between them. The length of the CDR3 is 12 residues. CDR3 amino acids: CASSSQTYEQYF. CDR3 coding DNA: TGCGCCAGCAGCTCACAGACCTACGAGCAGTACTTC.

V gene TRBV6-5 combines with J gene TRBJ2-7; D may be TRBD2 (5 bases). CDR1 is MNHEY, CDR2 SVGAGI, per germline. This CDR3 comprises 15 residues. Trimming pared 0 bases from V and 4 bases from J, leaving 13 bases between. DNA of the CDR3: TGTGCCAGCAGTTACTCTTTTTCAAGGGAGTACGAGCAGTACTTC. Protein product: CASSYSFSREYEQYF.